This T cell receptor (beta chain) was observed in a study of long-term antiretroviral therapy in people with HIV. General study points: It was not possible to obtain data on ART adherence, viral resistance or therapy changes.

Run at survey level, the immunoSEQ assay was version v3.0. Generated by immunoSEQ multiplex PCR, the TCRdb table keeps only in-frame clones and is missing some. The repertoire holds some 23,000 clones, with roughly 76% as singletons. About this clone: The antigen is undetermined.

The V gene lost 2 bases and the J gene lost 0 bases, with 21 bases spanning the gap. CDR1 is SGHRS and CDR2 is YFSETQ in the germline V gene. This CDR3 has 19 amino acids. This chain uses TRBV5-1 with TRBJ2-4; TRBD2 is a possible D gene (5 bases). Sequencing was performed on unsorted PBMCs, taken 1.1 years before starting antiretroviral therapy. The origin of this receptor is a woman aged 40 to 50 with HIV. In DNA, the CDR3 is TGCGCCAGCAGCTTAGGCAGGTTCGAGGGCTTACTAGCCAAAAACATTCAGTACTTC. Amino acids: CASSLGRFEGLLAKNIQYF.